This TCR beta chain was identified in a study of cytomegalovirus exposure and HLA in healthy donors. In regard to this clone: Its antigen is unidentified.

The study's findings and limits: When a later analysis was performed, an Asian-associated ancestry cluster reportedly had fewer N-insertions than the roughly 670-donor mean. Some public TCRs appeared in many individuals, while most sequences were rare. Per a prior analysis, the majority of TCR beta V segments were productive roughly 87% or roughly 30% of the time.

Primers included in the PCR were 60 Vbeta and 13 Jbeta primers. Some clones are missing from TCRdb's copy, which holds only in-frame ones; the method was immunoSEQ multiplex PCR. The data contain 95,000 to 100,000 clones, about 80% of them singletons. The CDR3 has 15 residues. CDR1 and CDR2 (germline): SGHTA, FQGTGA. V lost 5 bases and J lost 4; bases outside the gene matches: 9. This TCR derives from a man aged 35 to 55 in good health and CMV-seropositive. The V gene is TRBV7-3, the J gene TRBJ2-5; TRBD1 agrees at 8 bases. Source material: PBMCs. CDR3 amino acids: CASSATGAGGETQYF. The CDR3 bases are TGTGCCAGCAGCGCGACAGGGGCAGGAGGAGAGACCCAGTACTTC.